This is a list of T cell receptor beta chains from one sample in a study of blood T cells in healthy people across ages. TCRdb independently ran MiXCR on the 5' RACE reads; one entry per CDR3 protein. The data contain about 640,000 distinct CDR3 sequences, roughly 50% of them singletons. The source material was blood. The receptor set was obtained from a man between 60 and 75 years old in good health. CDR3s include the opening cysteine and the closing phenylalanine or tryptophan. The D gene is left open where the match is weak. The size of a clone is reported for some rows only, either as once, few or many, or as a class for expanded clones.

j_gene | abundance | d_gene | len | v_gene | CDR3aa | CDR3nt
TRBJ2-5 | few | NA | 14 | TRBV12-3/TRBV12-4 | CASSPRPTGETQYF | TGTGCCAGCAGTCCCCGTCCTACAGGGGAGACCCAGTACTTC
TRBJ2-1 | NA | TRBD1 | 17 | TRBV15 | CATSRDGTALGDNEQFF | TGTGCCACCAGCAGAGACGGGACAGCCCTCGGGGACAATGAGCAGTTCTTC
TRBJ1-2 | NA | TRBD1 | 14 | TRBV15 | CATSKSGQGPRYTF | TGTGCCACCAGCAAATCGGGACAGGGGCCTCGCTACACCTTC
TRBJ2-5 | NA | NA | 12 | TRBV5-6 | CASSLEWNEQYF | TGTGCCAGCAGTCTGGAGTGGAATGAGCAGTACTTC
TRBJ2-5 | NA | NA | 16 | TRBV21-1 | CASSKARQPPGETQYF | TGTGCCAGCAGCAAAGCCAGACAGCCACCCGGGGAGACCCAGTACTTC
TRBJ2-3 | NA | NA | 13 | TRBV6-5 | CASSKVPAGTQYF | TGTGCCAGCAGCAAAGTCCCGGCGGGTACGCAGTATTTT
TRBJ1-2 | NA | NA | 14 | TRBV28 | CASSFVYSDYGYTF | TGTGCCAGCAGTTTCGTGTATTCCGACTATGGCTACACCTTC
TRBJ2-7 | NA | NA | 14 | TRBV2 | CASTLSRYFYEQYF | TGTGCCAGCACTCTATCGAGGTACTTCTACGAGCAGTACTTC
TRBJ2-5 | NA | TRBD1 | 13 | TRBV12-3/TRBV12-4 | CATGLGQGETQYF | TGTGCCACCGGCCTGGGACAGGGAGAGACCCAGTACTTC
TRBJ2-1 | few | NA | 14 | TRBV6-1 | CASSESWGGDEQFF | TGTGCCAGCAGTGAAAGTTGGGGCGGGGATGAGCAGTTCTTC
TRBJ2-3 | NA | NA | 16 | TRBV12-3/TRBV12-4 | CASSFQGPWGTDTQYF | TGTGCCAGCAGTTTCCAGGGGCCCTGGGGAACAGATACGCAGTATTTT
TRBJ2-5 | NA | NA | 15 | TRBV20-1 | CSANHAEGGVETQYF | TGCAGTGCCAACCATGCGGAGGGGGGGGTAGAGACCCAGTACTTC
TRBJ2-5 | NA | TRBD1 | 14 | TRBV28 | CASRDDRGRETQYF | TGTGCCAGCAGGGACGACAGGGGTCGGGAGACCCAGTACTTC
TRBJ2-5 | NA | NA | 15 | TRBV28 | CASSQPGDTQETQYF | TGTGCCAGCAGCCAGCCCGGGGACACCCAAGAGACCCAGTACTTC
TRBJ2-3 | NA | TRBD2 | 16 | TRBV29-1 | CSVERGLAGFTDTQYF | TGCAGCGTTGAGCGGGGGCTAGCGGGCTTCACAGATACGCAGTATTTT
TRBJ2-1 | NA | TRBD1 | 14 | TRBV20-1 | CSARRGQGYNEQFF | TGCAGTGCCCGGCGGGGACAGGGGTACAATGAGCAGTTCTTC
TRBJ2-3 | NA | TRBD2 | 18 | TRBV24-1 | CATSDSRLRGGATDTQYF | TGTGCCACCAGTGATTCCCGACTGCGGGGGGGAGCTACAGATACGCAGTATTTT
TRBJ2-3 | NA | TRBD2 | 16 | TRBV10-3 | CAISEEGSGLTDTQYF | TGTGCCATCAGTGAGGAAGGTAGCGGGCTCACAGATACGCAGTATTTT
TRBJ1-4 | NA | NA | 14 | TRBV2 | CVSSAGRVGEKLFF | TGTGTCAGCAGCGCGGGGCGGGTCGGTGAAAAACTGTTTTTT
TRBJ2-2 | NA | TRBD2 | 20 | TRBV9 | CASSVGPRLAGSAGTGELFF | TGTGCCAGCAGCGTAGGTCCTAGGCTAGCGGGCTCCGCGGGCACCGGGGAGCTGTTTTTT
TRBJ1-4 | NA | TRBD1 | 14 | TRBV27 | CASGYQGVGEKLFF | TGTGCCAGCGGGTACCAGGGGGTTGGTGAAAAACTGTTTTTT
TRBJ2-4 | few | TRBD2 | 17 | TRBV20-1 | CSARDLFMGGAKNIQYF | TGCAGTGCTAGAGATCTATTTATGGGGGGGGCCAAAAACATTCAGTACTTC
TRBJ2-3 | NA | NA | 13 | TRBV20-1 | CSAPIGRLETQYF | TGCAGTGCTCCGATCGGTCGGCTGGAAACGCAGTATTTT
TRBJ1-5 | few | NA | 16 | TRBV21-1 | CASSKADGQGYQPQHF | TGTGCCAGCAGTAAAGCGGACGGACAGGGCTATCAGCCCCAGCATTTT
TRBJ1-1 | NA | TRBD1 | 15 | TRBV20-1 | CSAPKAGQENTEAFF | TGCAGTGCTCCCAAGGCGGGACAGGAGAACACTGAAGCTTTCTTT
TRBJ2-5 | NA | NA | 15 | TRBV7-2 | CASSPQEGAFETQYF | TGTGCCAGCAGCCCGCAGGAGGGGGCCTTTGAGACCCAGTACTTC
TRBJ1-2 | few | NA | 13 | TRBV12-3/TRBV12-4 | CASSSRVLGGYTF | TGTGCCAGCAGCAGCAGGGTTTTGGGTGGCTACACCTTC
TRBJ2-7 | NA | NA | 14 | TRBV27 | CASSSQGLQEAQYF | TGTGCCAGCAGTTCACAGGGTCTCCAAGAGGCCCAGTACTTC
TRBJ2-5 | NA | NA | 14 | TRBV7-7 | CASSLFGAHETQYF | TGTGCCAGCAGCCTATTTGGGGCTCACGAGACCCAGTACTTC
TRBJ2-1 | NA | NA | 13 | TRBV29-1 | CSGGQQSYNEQFF | TGCAGCGGGGGGCAACAATCCTACAATGAGCAGTTCTTC
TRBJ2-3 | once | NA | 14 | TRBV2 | CASMVGGTTDTQYF | TGTGCCAGCATGGTGGGGGGGACAACAGATACGCAGTATTTT
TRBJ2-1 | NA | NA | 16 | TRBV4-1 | CASSQVGANSYNEQFF | TGCGCCAGCAGCCAAGTAGGGGCGAACTCCTACAATGAGCAGTTCTTC
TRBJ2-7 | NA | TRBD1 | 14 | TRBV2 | CASSERTGINEQYF | TGTGCCAGCAGTGAACGGACAGGGATAAACGAGCAGTACTTC
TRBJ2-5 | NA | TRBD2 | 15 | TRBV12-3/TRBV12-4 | CASRPLAGGYETQYF | TGTGCCAGCAGACCCCTAGCGGGGGGGTATGAGACCCAGTACTTC
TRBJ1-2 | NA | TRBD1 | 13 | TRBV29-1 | CSGRDRRSGGYTF | TGCAGCGGTCGGGACAGGCGTTCAGGAGGCTACACCTTC
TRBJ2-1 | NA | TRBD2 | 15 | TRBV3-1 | CASSQAGGPCDEQFF | TGTGCCAGCAGCCAAGCGGGGGGGCCCTGTGATGAGCAGTTCTTC
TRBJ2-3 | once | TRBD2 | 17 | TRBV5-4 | CASSIVLAGGYTDTQYF | TGTGCCAGCAGCATAGTACTAGCGGGGGGATACACAGATACGCAGTATTTT
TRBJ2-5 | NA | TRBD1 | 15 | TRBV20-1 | CSARGDRGSWETQYF | TGCAGTGCTCGCGGGGACAGGGGCTCGTGGGAGACCCAGTACTTC
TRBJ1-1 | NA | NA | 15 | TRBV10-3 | CAIGAAKSMNTEAFF | TGTGCCATCGGGGCGGCCAAATCTATGAACACTGAAGCTTTCTTT
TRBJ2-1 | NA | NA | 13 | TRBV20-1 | CSARVLRDAEQFF | TGCAGTGCTAGGGTACTCCGAGATGCTGAGCAGTTCTTC
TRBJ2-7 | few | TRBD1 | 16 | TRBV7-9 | CASSSILDRGNEEQYF | TGTGCCAGCAGCTCCATACTGGACAGGGGGAATGAAGAGCAGTACTTC
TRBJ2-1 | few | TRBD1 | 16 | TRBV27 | CASRSGQDSSYNEQFF | TGTGCCAGCAGATCGGGACAGGACTCCTCCTACAATGAGCAGTTCTTC
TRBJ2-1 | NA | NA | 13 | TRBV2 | CASSPQGVNEQFF | TGTGCCAGCAGCCCACAGGGCGTCAATGAGCAGTTCTTC
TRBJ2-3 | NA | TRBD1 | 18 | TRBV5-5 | CASSLEDYRQGGTDTQYF | TGTGCCAGCAGCTTGGAAGATTATCGACAGGGTGGCACAGATACGCAGTATTTT
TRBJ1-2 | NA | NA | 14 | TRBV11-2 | CASSQDGHNYGYTF | TGTGCCAGCAGCCAAGACGGACACAACTATGGCTACACCTTC
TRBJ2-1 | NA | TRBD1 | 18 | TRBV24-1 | CATSDHLTGTGDYNEQFF | TGTGCCACCAGTGACCACCTAACCGGGACAGGGGACTACAATGAGCAGTTCTTC
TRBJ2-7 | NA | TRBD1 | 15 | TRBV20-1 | CSARDDRGESYEQYF | TGCAGTGCTAGAGACGACAGGGGGGAATCCTACGAGCAGTACTTC
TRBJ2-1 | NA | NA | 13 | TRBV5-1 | CASSLAQANEQFF | TGCGCCAGCAGCTTGGCCCAGGCCAATGAGCAGTTCTTC
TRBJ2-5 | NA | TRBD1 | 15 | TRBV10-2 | CASTGLTGWSRTQYF | TGCGCCAGCACCGGCCTGACAGGGTGGTCTAGGACCCAGTACTTC
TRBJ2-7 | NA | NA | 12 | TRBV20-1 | CSARGSTYEQYF | TGCAGTGCTAGAGGCAGTACCTACGAGCAGTACTTC
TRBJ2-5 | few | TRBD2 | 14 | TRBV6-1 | CASSEAWGGETQYF | TGTGCCAGCAGTGAAGCCTGGGGGGGAGAGACCCAGTACTTC
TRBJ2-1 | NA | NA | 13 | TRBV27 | CASTSPAYNEQFF | TGTGCCAGCACCAGCCCGGCCTACAATGAGCAGTTCTTC
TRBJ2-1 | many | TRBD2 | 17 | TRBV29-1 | CSAGVQGGGASYNEQFF | TGCAGCGCCGGCGTCCAGGGCGGGGGGGCGTCCTACAATGAGCAGTTCTTC